This T cell receptor beta chain derives from a study of CD8+CD57+ T cells in acquired aplastic anemia. About the research overall: The DNA of sorted CD4+ and CD8+ cells averaged approximately 2.9 ug. Overall study results and limits: No significant patient-versus-control difference appeared in CD8+ Simpson's diversity.

This clonotype was observed a single time. Its antigen remains unknown. TCR beta VDJ and CDR3 profiling used genomic DNA as template. TCRdb reprocessed the reads with MiXCR, giving one entry per CDR3 protein. The data hold fewer than 250,000 distinct CDR3 sequences, with around 45% observed a single time. It was patients with CD8+CD57+ cell expansion by flow cytometry who were chosen for sequencing. As a group, the patients uniformly had severe acquired aplastic anemia. No therapy had been given to the patients at the time of blood sampling. The sequence came from a human donor with aplastic anemia. What was sequenced was sorted CD4+, CD8+, or CD8+CD57+ T cells (not recorded which) from PBMCs.

For the CDR3, the DNA is TGTGCCAGCAGCGTAATGGGGCTGGAGGGGTCCCACGAGCAGTACTTC. Protein product: CASSVMGLEGSHEQYF. V is TRBV9 and J is TRBJ2-7; tentative D call: TRBD2 (6 bases). Germline V gene sequence: CDR1 SGDLS, CDR2 YYNGEE. Trimming removed 1 base from V and 5 bases from J, with 19 bases in between. The CDR3 covers 16 residues.